This T cell receptor (beta chain) stems from a study of blood T cell repertoires in COVID-19. Libraries were prepared by immunoSEQ multiplex PCR; TCRdb keeps only in-frame clonotypes and omits some of them. The data contain about 150,000 clones, around four fifths of them singletons. Germline V gene data show CDR1 as SNHLY and CDR2 as FYNNEI. V shed 5 bases and J 5 bases; nucleotides not matched to a gene: 11. CDR3 length: 15 residues. The chain couples TRBV2 to TRBJ1-2; 7 bases are shared with TRBD1. Sample: peripheral blood. The receptor's source is a woman of 80 years or more with COVID-19, enrolled during active disease. The CDR3 nucleotides are TGTGCCAGCAGTCTCGAACAGGGGTCTTTGTATGGCTACACCTTC. Protein sequence: CASSLEQGSLYGYTF.